This TCR beta chain was retrieved from a study of identical twins. Study-wide points: Fewer insertions marked abundant cord blood beta clonotypes; young adult naive trended weakly, memory not at all. Out-of-frame TCR alpha sharing in monozygotic twins exceeded recombination model predictions. Twin pairs had excess sharing that was weaker in beta out-of-frame sequences.

Trimming shortened V by 0 bases and J by 0 bases, and 17 bases separated the two germline ends. CDR1 is KGHSY and CDR2 is FQNENV in the germline V gene. The CDR3 has 18 amino acids. This clonotype occurred many times. Antigen: not known. After template switching added a universal primer site, the resulting cDNA carried unique molecular identifiers. From the 5' RACE reads, TCRdb called clonotypes with MiXCR, one entry per CDR3 protein. The profile shows hundreds of thousands of distinct CDR3 sequences, roughly a tenth of them singletons. Input material: memory (CD45RO+) T cells sorted from blood. The receptor was derived from a woman between 18 and 30 years old in good health. This chain links TRBV16 with TRBJ1-1; maybe TRBD1 (6 bases). The CDR3 DNA follows: TGTGCCAGCAGCCAATCTTTGGGGGGCCGATTTATGAACACTGAAGCTTTCTTT. This sequence encodes CASSQSLGGRFMNTEAFF.